The 27 T cell receptor beta chains below all came from one sample that was sequenced in a study of Tregs in tolerant kidney transplant recipients. TCRdb keeps only in-frame clones here, not all; method: immunoSEQ multiplex PCR. The table has 55,000 to 80,000 clones, approximately 98% seen once. Sequences were derived from Tregs from blood, sampled before the transplant. The receptor source for this set is a human donor who received a combined kidney and bone marrow transplant.

The J gene is TRBJ1-2, the V gene TRBV30; the D gene is possibly TRBD1 (5 bases). The V and J ends lost 0 bases and 4 bases respectively, with 9 bases between them. The CDR3 length is 13 residues. Germline CDR1 and CDR2: GTSNPN and SVGIG (reference sequence). The CDR3 loop reads CAWSVHRFYGYTF. Written as DNA, the CDR3 is TGTGCCTGGAGTGTACACAGGTTCTATGGCTACACCTTC.

This chain joins TRBV27 and TRBJ2-7; D not certain. Germline assignment: CDR1 MNHEY and CDR2 SMNVEV (reference sequence). V was cut by 6 bases and J by 0 bases, with 9 bases left in between. The CDR3 consists of 13 residues. The CDR3 bases are TGTGCCAGCAGATTACTGAGCTCCTACGAGCAGTACTTC. Its translation: CASRLLSSYEQYF.

The chain carries TRBV4-2 and TRBJ2-7, with D possibly matching TRBD2 (6 bases). With 0 bases removed from V and 4 bases from J, the gap between germline ends came to 13 bases. CDR1 LGHNA and CDR2 YNFKEQ come from the germline V gene. The CDR3 runs to 15 residues. CDR3 sequence: CASSQDSRLEYEQYF. The CDR3 nucleotides are TGTGCCAGCAGCCAAGATTCGAGACTAGAGTACGAGCAGTACTTC.

This clone is a singleton in its sample. The chain couples TRBV28 to TRBJ1-5; no clear D. CDR3 length: 17 residues. Trimming stripped 4 bases from V and 5 bases from J, with 21 bases between. Germline lookup yields CDR1 MDHEN and CDR2 SYDVKM. CDR3 sequence: CASSSDTTGLLYQPQHF. The CDR3 region has the DNA TGTGCCAGCAGTTCCGATACGACCGGACTACTATATCAGCCCCAGCATTTT.

The gene calls are TRBV18 and TRBJ1-4; D is perhaps TRBD1 (5 bases). Deletions cut 3 bases from V and 5 bases from J, with 13 bases between. CDR3 length equals 15 residues. Germline V gene sequence: CDR1 KGHSH, CDR2 LQKENI. CDR3 sequence: CASSPGGTLNEKLFF. CDR3 bases: TGTGCCAGCTCACCGGGGGGGACCCTCAATGAAAAACTGTTTTTT.

V is TRBV23-1 and J is TRBJ1-5; D is undetermined. TRBV23-1 is an ORF for which the function is uncertain. The V end lost 10 bases, the J end lost 1 base, and 8 bases lay between the germline ends. The CDR3 extends over 12 amino acids. The CDR3: CANTVSNQPQHF. CDR3 nucleotide sequence: TGCGCCAATACAGTGAGCAATCAGCCCCAGCATTTT.

V is TRBV30 and J is TRBJ1-6; no clear D. V was cut by 5 bases and J by 4 bases, with 9 bases left in between. Germline V gene sequence: CDR1 GTSNPN, CDR2 SVGIG (reference sequence). The CDR3 contains 13 residues. The CDR3 coding sequence is TGTGCCTGGGCGGGATGGTATAATTCACCCCTCCACTTT. Its translation is CAWAGWYNSPLHF.

Regarding this clone: The junction shows a germline mismatch at one end, possibly a read error. CDR3 sequence reads: CASSLQGSSSPPHF. The CDR3, as DNA: TGCGCCAGCAGCCTTCAGGGCTCGAGCTCACCCCCCCACTTT. This sequence joins TRBV4-3 and TRBJ1-6; TRBD1 might be the D (5 bases). The CDR3 is 14 residues long. Germline loops: CDR1 LGHNA, CDR2 YSLEER.

The genes are TRBV18 and TRBJ2-2; TRBD2 agrees at 7 bases. The CDR3 is 17 residues long. Losses at the gene ends were 6 bases for V and 2 bases for J; bases not matched to a gene: 12. Germline V CDR1 and CDR2: KGHSH, LQKENI. The CDR3 region has the DNA TGTGCCAGCTCCCGCGCTCAGGGCGGGGGAAACACCGGGGAGCTGTTTTTT. Protein product: CASSRAQGGGNTGELFF.

J is TRBJ1-2 and V is TRBV28, with no clear D. V gave up 1 base and J gave up 0 bases, with 9 bases separating them. CDR1 is MDHEN and CDR2 is SYDVKM in the germline V gene. This CDR3 is 15 amino acids long. CDR3 in amino acids: CASSLYPRANYGYTF. The CDR3 nucleotides read TGTGCCAGCAGTTTATATCCCCGAGCTAACTATGGCTACACCTTC.

The rearrangement uses TRBV15 and TRBJ2-3, with 9 nucleotides matching TRBD2. After removal of 3 bases from V and 5 bases from J, the junction contained 6 bases not matched to a gene. CDR3 length: 15 residues. Germline V lookup: CDR1 LNHNV, CDR2 YYDKDF (reference sequence). The CDR3 protein is CATSRWRGGQDTQYF. The CDR3 region has the DNA TGTGCCACCAGCAGGTGGCGGGGGGGTCAAGATACGCAGTATTTT. The variable domain in full, with the rest retrieved from reference TRBV15 and TRBJ2-3, is DAMVIQNPRYQVTQFGKPVTLSCSQTLNHNVMYWYQQKSSQAPKLLFHYYDKDFNNEADTPDNFQSRRPNTSFCFLDIRSPGLGDTAMYLCATSRWRGGQDTQYFGPGTRLTVL.

This chain links TRBV29-1 with TRBJ2-1; 7 positions agree with TRBD2. From germline, CDR1 is SQVTM and CDR2 ANQGSEA. The V segment lost 4 bases and the J segment 5 bases; nucleotides outside the gene matches: 8. This CDR3 spans 14 amino acids. The CDR3 sequence is CSVVQLAANNEQFF. CDR3 DNA sequence: TGCAGCGTTGTTCAGCTAGCGGCAAACAATGAGCAGTTCTTC.

The rearrangement joins TRBV19 to TRBJ2-3; 8 nucleotides match TRBD2. The CDR3 consists of 16 residues. Germline V gives CDR1 LNHDA, CDR2 SQIVND (reference sequence). V trimming: 10 bases; J trimming: 4 bases; junction bases outside the gene matches: 16. As DNA, the CDR3 is TGTGCCACCCGTAAGGGACTAGAAAGAGGGGCAGATACGCAGTATTTT. The encoded protein is CATRKGLERGADTQYF.

This clone was counted a single time. This rearrangement joins TRBV5-6 to TRBJ2-2; D perhaps matches TRBD1 (5 bases). CDR3 length: 16 amino acids. Germline V CDR1 and CDR2: SGHDT, YYEEEE. V dropped 4 bases and J dropped 7 bases, with 20 bases sitting between them. The CDR3 is CASSPEPALQGGELFF. In nucleotides, the CDR3 is TGTGCCAGCAGCCCCGAGCCTGCACTGCAGGGCGGGGAGCTGTTTTTT. Based on the CDR3 plus reference TRBV5-6 and TRBJ2-2, the full variable domain is DAGVTQSPTHLIKTRGQQVTLRCSPKSGHDTVSWYQQALGQGPQFIFQYYEEEERQRGNFPDRFSGHQFPNYSSELNVNALLLGDSALYLCASSPEPALQGGELFFGEGSRLTVL.

The V and J genes are TRBV18 and TRBJ2-7, with 8 bases fitting TRBD1. The V gene end was trimmed by 3 bases and the J gene end by 4 bases; junction bases not matched to a gene: 11. Germline loops: CDR1 KGHSH, CDR2 LQKENI. The CDR3 loop spans 16 amino acids. The CDR3 nucleotides read TGTGCCAGCTCACCGTATAAATCAGGGGGCGGGTACGAGCAGTACTTC. It translates to CASSPYKSGGGYEQYF. The whole variable domain, remainder taken from reference TRBV18 and TRBJ2-7, is NAGVMQNPRHLVRRRGQEARLRCSPMKGHSHVYWYRQLPEEGLKFMVYLQKENIIDESGMPKERFSAEFPKEGPSILRIQQVVRGDSAAYFCASSPYKSGGGYEQYFGPGTRLTVT.

V is TRBV5-1 and J is TRBJ1-3; the D is unclear. Germline CDR1 reads SGHRS; CDR2 reads YFSETQ. The germline V and J ends were trimmed by 4 bases and 1 base, with 18 bases remaining between them. This CDR3 has 17 residues. The CDR3 nucleotides read TGCGCCAGCAGCCCCTTACCCCTGAGGAATTCTGGAAACACCATATATTTT. Translating gives CASSPLPLRNSGNTIYF.

The chain carries TRBV2 and TRBJ2-7, with TRBD1 matching over 10 bases. Germline CDR1 and CDR2: SNHLY and FYNNEI. With V trimmed by 8 bases and J by 3 bases, 4 bases remained unmatched. The CDR3 is 13 residues long. CDR3 nucleotides: TGTGCCAGCTGGACAGGGGGTATCTACGAGCAGTACTTC. It translates to CASWTGGIYEQYF.

The V call is TRBV10-3, the J call TRBJ2-7; 7 bases are a match to TRBD1. The CDR3 totals 16 residues. The trim removed 5 bases at V and 2 bases at J, leaving 12 bases unmatched. Germline V gives CDR1 ENHRY, CDR2 SYGVKD. The CDR3 nucleotides read TGTGCCATCAGTACCCAGACCGGGACAGTAACCTACGAGCAGTACTTC. Residues: CAISTQTGTVTYEQYF.

The chain joins TRBV6-1 to TRBJ2-1, with D perhaps matching TRBD2 (5 bases). V was cut by 1 base and J by 1 base, with 23 bases left in between. Germline values: CDR1 MNHNS, CDR2 SASEGT. The CDR3 covers 20 residues. CDR3 sequence reads: CASSEGLARLFSRSYNEQFF. The CDR3 coding sequence is TGTGCCAGCAGTGAAGGGTTAGCGAGACTCTTTAGTCGTTCCTACAATGAGCAGTTCTTC.

The chain recombines TRBV7-2 with TRBJ2-4; D gene uncertain. Germline V gene sequence: CDR1 SGHTA, CDR2 FQGNSA. V lost 3 bases, J lost 0 bases, and 6 bases lay in between. The CDR3 totals 14 residues. The CDR3 DNA is TGTGCCAGCAGCTTTGGGCTAGCCAAAAACATTCAGTACTTC. The encoded protein is CASSFGLAKNIQYF.

V is TRBV19 and J is TRBJ2-5; 10 bases fit TRBD2. J gave up 7 bases and V 2 bases, and 13 bases lay outside the gene matches. CDR3 length: 17 residues. Germline CDR1 LNHDA, CDR2 SQIVND (reference sequence). The CDR3 loop reads CASSIRASGGADGTQYF. The CDR3 DNA reads as TGTGCCAGTAGTATAAGGGCCAGCGGGGGGGCCGACGGGACCCAGTACTTC.

The chain couples TRBV19 to TRBJ2-3; maybe TRBD2 (5 bases). The germline V and J ends were trimmed by 8 bases and 2 bases, with 8 bases remaining between them. The CDR3 consists of 12 residues. CDR1 LNHDA and CDR2 SQIVND come from the germline V gene (reference sequence). The CDR3 coding sequence is TGTGCCAGTTCGGGATTCACAGATACGCAGTATTTT. Translation gives CASSGFTDTQYF.

The gene calls are TRBV5-1 and TRBJ2-7; 9 bases are a match to TRBD1. The CDR3 sequence is 13 residues long. V lost 4 bases to trimming and J lost 3 bases; unmatched junction nucleotides: 2. Germline CDR1 and CDR2: SGHRS and YFSETQ. The CDR3 DNA reads as TGCGCCAGCAGCGCGGGACAGGGCTACGAGCAGTACTTC. Its translation is CASSAGQGYEQYF.

The gene calls are TRBV28 and TRBJ1-2; D perhaps matches TRBD1 (5 bases). This CDR3 has 14 residues. Trimming shortened V by 5 bases and J by 1 base, and 11 bases separated the two germline ends. CDR1 is MDHEN, CDR2 SYDVKM, per germline. The CDR3 protein is CASSAGASNYGYTF. The CDR3 DNA reads TGTGCCAGCAGTGCTGGGGCCAGTAACTATGGCTACACCTTC.

This chain uses TRBV5-5 with TRBJ2-1; D not resolved. The length of the CDR3 is 11 residues. The germline V gene encodes CDR1 SGHKS and CDR2 YYEKEE (reference sequence). Trimming left V 2 bases short and J 10 bases short, with 7 bases between. The CDR3 is CASSFLGEQFF. CDR3 nucleotides: TGTGCCAGCAGCTTTCTCGGGGAGCAGTTCTTC.

This chain connects TRBV7-2 to TRBJ2-3; tentative D call: TRBD1 (5 bases). The V and J ends lost 1 base and 3 bases respectively, with 11 bases between them. This CDR3 contains 15 residues. Germline V lookup: CDR1 SGHTA, CDR2 FQGNSA. The CDR3 sequence is CASSLGWGPTDTQYF. The CDR3 coding sequence is TGTGCCAGCAGCTTAGGGTGGGGCCCGACAGATACGCAGTATTTT.

The chain is built from TRBV2 and TRBJ1-1; maybe TRBD1 (6 bases). There are 13 residues in the CDR3. V dropped 4 bases and J dropped 0 bases, with 6 bases sitting between them. Per germline, CDR1 SNHLY and CDR2 FYNNEI. The CDR3 DNA sequence: TGTGCCAGCAGTGGACAGGTGAACACTGAAGCTTTCTTT. It yields the protein CASSGQVNTEAFF.